This TCR beta chain was documented in a study of T cells in Graves' hyperthyroidism and ophthalmopathy. Study-wide results and caveats: Blood samples included most of the expanded thyroid clonotypes exceeding 0.001. Ophthalmopathy, as predicted by the model, came a median 6.5 months after the prediction.

Unmatched junction bases numbered 3, after V lost 3 bases and J lost 6 bases. CDR3 length: 14 residues. Germline values: CDR1 SNHLY, CDR2 FYNNEI. Graves' hyperthyroidism without ophthalmopathy progression within 18 months was termed stable. Diagnostic decisions used clinical symptoms, serum thyroxine and TRAb, thyroid ultrasound and orbital computed tomography. Using RNA transcripts as the source, TCR beta CDR3 regions were amplified. A first-round RT-PCR of the TCR CDR3 used the HTBI primer set. TCRdb reprocessed the multiplex PCR reads via MiXCR and lists one record per CDR3 protein. This sample has a few hundred thousand distinct CDR3 sequences, with approximately 20% found just once. Ten or more counts support this clonotype. The antigen is not known.

The chain joins TRBV2 to TRBJ1-4, with 8 bases matching TRBD1. The TCR sequence derives from a man aged 35 to 55 with Graves' hyperthyroidism. Material for sequencing was blood. The CDR3 spells CASSDQGAYEKLFF. CDR3 in DNA: TGTGCCAGCAGTGATCAGGGGGCTTATGAAAAACTGTTTTTT.